This T cell receptor (beta chain) was recorded in a study of blood T cells in healthy people across ages (dated by TCRdb to between 2014 and 2017). In terms of the full investigation: Template switching captured roughly one uniquely barcoded TCR beta cDNA molecule per two T cells in model experiments. The study measured age-related changes in TCR beta repertoire diversity using deep sequencing normalized with unique cDNA molecular identifiers. The donors were divided into four age groups: young (average approximately 16 years), middle-aged (approximately 42), aged (roughly 60) and long-lived (roughly 86). Two additional independent replicas of 1 million unique cDNA reads from the same blood draw were analyzed for two donors (one aged 18 to 30 and one aged 80 or older). To avoid experimental bias, donors of different ages were randomly spread across the sequencing lanes. Broad study findings and their caveats: Total diversity estimates from one million sequenced T cells were considered lower bounds and underestimates. Compared with the aged group, the long-lived group had more naive CD4+ T cells, fewer expanded clones and increased TCR diversity, suggesting age selection. Bulk unsorted PBMC profiling prevented conclusive comparison of naive and antigen-experienced compartments. Because the CMV infection status of the donors was unknown, age-related changes in expanded clonotypes may potentially have been confounded. There was a strong correlation between observed TCR beta diversity and the percentage of naive T cells measured by flow cytometry. Observed TCR beta diversity per million T cells fell roughly linearly with age, and a significant reduction was already apparent by age about 43.

As for this clonotype: Its antigen remains unidentified. Base qualities are missing; no much larger clone stands one base away.

Donors were about 36 systemically healthy Caucasian individuals from Russia aged roughly 6 to 100 years. Each donor gave approximately 9.3 milliliters of peripheral blood, collected into EDTA-treated Vacutainer tubes. Ficoll-Paque density-gradient centrifugation was used to isolate PBMCs, with at least 7 million obtained per sample. Trizol reagent was used to extract total RNA from PBMCs, with at least 6 micrograms per sample. The percentages of naive CD45RAhigh/CD27high T cells were determined by flow cytometry on a PBMC aliquot from every donor. The library was obtained by 5' RACE. The instrument given in TCRdb is Illumina HiSeq 2500. A second roughly 6 to 12 cycle PCR used a sample-barcoded 5' primer and a J-beta primer mix. Each TCR beta cDNA molecule received a unique molecular identifier from a template-switch 5' adaptor carrying 12 random nucleotides. Each sample yielded at least 3 million CDR3-containing paired-end reads. First-strand cDNA synthesis was performed from all RNA using the Mint cDNA synthesis kit, with priming by a TRBC-specific oligonucleotide. Following uracil-DNA glycosylase treatment, a first 18-cycle PCR with universal primers M1SS and BC2_uni_R was performed on all cDNA. The paper's data handling went like this. Normalization of each sample was performed by random selection of 1 million high-quality reads, each carrying a distinct molecular identifier. Instead of being binned into consensus sequences, reads with shared molecular identifiers were discarded. CDR3 identification, clonotype clustering and error correction used MiTCR with a Q25 quality threshold and the strictest error-elimination algorithm. Lower-bound total TCR beta diversity was estimated with a nonparametric unseen species model using Euler transformation. Using fastp at Q25 and MiXCR, TCRdb reprocessed the public reads and kept productive beta chains. Every entry covers one CDR3 protein and lists the most common genes and DNA from its rows. TCRdb's processing, not the authors', yielded these V and J calls. Within this sample are around 780,000 distinct CDR3 sequences, with roughly 50% of them counted one time only. 20% to 30% of the sample goes to the ten largest clones.

Sequenced: blood. This TCR was recovered from a man aged 35 to 55 in good health.

The DNA sequence follows: TGCGCCAGCAGCCAAGATAGGGTTTACTACGAGCAGTACTTC. It translates as CASSQDRVYYEQYF. The sequence is built from TRBV4-3 and TRBJ2-4; confidence is insufficient to name the D gene. The J call may be wrong; the DNA end is better matched by TRBJ2-7. Counted from cysteine to phenylalanine, this CDR3 has 14 amino acids. Only CDR3 DNA remains: 42 bases, in frame from the first base. CDR1 and CDR2 are read off the germline V gene as LGHNA and YSLEER.